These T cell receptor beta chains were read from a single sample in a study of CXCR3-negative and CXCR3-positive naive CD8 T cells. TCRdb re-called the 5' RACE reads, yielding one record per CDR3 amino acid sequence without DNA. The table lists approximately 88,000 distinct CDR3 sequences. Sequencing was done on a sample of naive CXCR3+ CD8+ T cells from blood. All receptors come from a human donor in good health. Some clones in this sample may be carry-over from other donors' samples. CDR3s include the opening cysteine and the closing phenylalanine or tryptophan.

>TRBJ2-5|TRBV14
CASSLRGYLAGSQETQYF
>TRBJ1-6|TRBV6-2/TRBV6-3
CASSYSGANSPLHF
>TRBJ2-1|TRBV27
CASRRGGHNEQFF
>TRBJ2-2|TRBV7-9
CASSSLDSNYTGELFF
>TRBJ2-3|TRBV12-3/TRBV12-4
CASSRLVDTQYF
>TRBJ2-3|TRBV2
CASSDRLAGVSTDTQYF
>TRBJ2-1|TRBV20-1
CSARDPLAGGYNEQFF
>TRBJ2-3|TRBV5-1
CASSLTAAGGPTDTQYF
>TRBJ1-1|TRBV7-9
CASSSTPDRGAFF
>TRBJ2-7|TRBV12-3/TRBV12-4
CASSPPGLSYEQYF
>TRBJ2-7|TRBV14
CASSQDGKQGNEQYF
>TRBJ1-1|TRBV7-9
CASSPGTGTVNTEAFF
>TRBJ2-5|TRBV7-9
CASSRTEGDQETQYF
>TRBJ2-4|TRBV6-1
CASSEATDIQYF
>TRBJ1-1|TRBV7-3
CASSPSGPLNTEAFF
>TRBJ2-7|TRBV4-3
CASSQDPAPGEQYF
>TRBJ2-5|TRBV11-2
CASSLGTSGRGETQYF
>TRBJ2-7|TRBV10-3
CAISDSTLEAGTTYEQYF
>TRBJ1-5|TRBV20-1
CSASLSADREYQPQHF
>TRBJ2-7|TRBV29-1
CSVEEKGVSYEQYF
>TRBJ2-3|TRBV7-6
CASSLARWGNTDTQYF
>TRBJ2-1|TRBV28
CASSLTAGAMVEQFF
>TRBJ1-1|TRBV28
CASSGQMNTEAFF
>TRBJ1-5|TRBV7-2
CASSLVGQGGYSNQPQHF
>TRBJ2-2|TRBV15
CATSRERGAATGELFF
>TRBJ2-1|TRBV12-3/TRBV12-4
CASSFFAAGGPSGDEQFF
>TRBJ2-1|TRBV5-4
CASSLGGLAPEQFF
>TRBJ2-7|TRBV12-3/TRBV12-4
CASSPSDYPYEQYF
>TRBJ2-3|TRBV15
CATSRAVGVATDTQYF
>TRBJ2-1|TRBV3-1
CASSQLAGGEDNEQFF
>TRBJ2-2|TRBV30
CAIGRRNTGELFF
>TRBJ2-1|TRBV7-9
CAIHLGSSYNEQFF
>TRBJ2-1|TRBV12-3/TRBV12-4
CASSYDGDSGNEQFF
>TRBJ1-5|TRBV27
CASSASGQPQHF
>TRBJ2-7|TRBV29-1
CSASRGDYEQYF
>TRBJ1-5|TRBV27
CASSLAPTGSDQPQHF
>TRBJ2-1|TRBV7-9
CASSSPGLAEQFF
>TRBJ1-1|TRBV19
CASSLSTWGTEAFF
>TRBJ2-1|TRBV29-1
CSVEGLAGYNEQFF
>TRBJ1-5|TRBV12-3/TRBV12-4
CASSLSVHPNQPQHF
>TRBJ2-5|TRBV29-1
CSVLLEGGSEETQYF
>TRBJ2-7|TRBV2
CASSGTPGYEQYF
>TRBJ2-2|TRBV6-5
CASSAMAGGGELFF
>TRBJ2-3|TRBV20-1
CSARDLQSHTDTQYF
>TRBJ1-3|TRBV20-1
CSAREIVDPALGNTIYF
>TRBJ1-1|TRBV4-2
CASSRDSGATEAFF
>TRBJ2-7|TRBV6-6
CASSYVPGVLNSYEQYF
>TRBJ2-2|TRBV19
CASSISGSSGELFF
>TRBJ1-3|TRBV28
CASSFLSAGNTIYF
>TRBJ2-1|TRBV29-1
CSVEDRRGLGNEQFF
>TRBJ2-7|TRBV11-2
CASSLPGASYEQYF
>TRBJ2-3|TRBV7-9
CASSFGAEYTDTQYF
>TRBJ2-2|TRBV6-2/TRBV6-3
CASSSGTSNTGELFF
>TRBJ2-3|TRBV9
CASSPSGRTDTQYF
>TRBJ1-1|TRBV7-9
CASSLEQGDTEAFF
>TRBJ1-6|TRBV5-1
CASSSAGLTAHPNSPLHF
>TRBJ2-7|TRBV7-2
CASSRKDRTIGDEQYF
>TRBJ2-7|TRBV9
CASSVGSSAHEQYF
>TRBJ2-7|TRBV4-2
CASSQEGQSSYEQYF
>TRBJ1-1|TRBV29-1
CTGVGGNTEAFF